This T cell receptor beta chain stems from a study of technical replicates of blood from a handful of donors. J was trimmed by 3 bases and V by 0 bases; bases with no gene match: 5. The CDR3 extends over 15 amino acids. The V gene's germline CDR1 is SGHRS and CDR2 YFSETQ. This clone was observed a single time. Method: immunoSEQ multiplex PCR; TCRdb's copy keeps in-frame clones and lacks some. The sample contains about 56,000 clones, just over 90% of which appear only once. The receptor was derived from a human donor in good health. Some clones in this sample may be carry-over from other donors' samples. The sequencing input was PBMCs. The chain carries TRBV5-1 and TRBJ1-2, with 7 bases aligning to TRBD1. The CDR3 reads CASSLDRGVYYGYTF. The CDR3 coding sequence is TGCGCCAGCAGCTTGGACAGGGGAGTTTACTATGGCTACACCTTC.